Listed here are 23 T cell receptor beta chains from one sample, sequenced in a study of neoadjuvant nivolumab and ipilimumab in lung cancer. Repertoires were generated with immunoSEQ multiplex PCR, while TCRdb's copy carries only in-frame clones and drops some. The sample holds 10,000 to 15,000 clones; 90% to 96% are singletons and the top ten take around 2.5%. The material sequenced was peripheral blood, taken after neoadjuvant nivolumab, alone or with ipilimumab, at or shortly before surgery. These receptors came from an adult with non-small cell lung cancer.

The rearrangement uses TRBV28 and TRBJ2-1, with 11 bases lining up with TRBD2. Germline CDR1 and CDR2: MDHEN and SYDVKM. The CDR3 totals 15 residues. Germline trimming cut 7 bases from V and 8 bases from J; bases unmatched to any gene: 10. DNA of the CDR3: TGTGCCAGCAAATTTTGGCTAGCGGGAGGCTATGAGCAGTTCTTC. This gives the protein CASKFWLAGGYEQFF.

The chain uses TRBV27 and TRBJ2-7; D possibly corresponds to TRBD1 (6 bases). This CDR3 region has 16 residues. Trimming shortened V by 0 bases and J by 0 bases, and 12 bases separated the two germline ends. The germline V gene encodes CDR1 MNHEY and CDR2 SMNVEV (reference sequence). The CDR3 loop reads CASSLSTQGASYEQYF. The CDR3 DNA follows: TGTGCCAGCAGTTTATCGACACAGGGAGCCTCCTACGAGCAGTACTTC.

The chain combines TRBV7-8 with TRBJ2-1, with 10 bases fitting TRBD2. The J segment lost 9 bases and the V segment lost 5 bases, leaving 10 bases of the junction unmatched. Germline V gene sequence: CDR1 SGHVS, CDR2 FQNEAQ. This CDR3 has 15 residues. The CDR3 here is CASSQFSGREGEQFF. The CDR3, as DNA: TGTGCCAGCAGCCAATTCAGCGGGAGGGAGGGTGAGCAGTTCTTC.

V and J are TRBV27 and TRBJ1-5; possibly TRBD1 for D (6 bases). CDR3 length equals 14 residues. Between the trimmed V and J ends, which lost 10 bases and 2 bases, there was a span of 15 bases. Germline-derived CDR1 and CDR2 are MNHEY and SMNVEV (reference sequence). Written as DNA, the CDR3 is TGTGCCACTCGAAGGGCAGGGGGCAATCAGCCCCAGCATTTT. Its protein is CATRRAGGNQPQHF.

The chain employs TRBV7-9 and TRBJ2-1; 7 bases are shared with TRBD1. CDR1 is SEHNR and CDR2 is FQNEAQ in the germline V gene (reference sequence). The CDR3 consists of 15 residues. V gave up 0 bases and J gave up 4 bases; unmatched junction bases: 3. The CDR3 is CASSLAGQTYNEQFF. In nucleotides, the CDR3 is TGTGCCAGCAGCTTAGCGGGACAGACATACAATGAGCAGTTCTTC.

V usage is TRBV7-9 and J usage is TRBJ2-2; weak D call: TRBD1 (6 bases). The germline gives CDR1 SEHNR, CDR2 FQNEAQ (reference sequence). V lost 7 bases to trimming and J lost 2 bases, with 11 bases between them. The CDR3 extends over 14 amino acids. CDR3 sequence (DNA): TGTGCCAGCAAGGGACAACTTAACACCGGGGAGCTGTTTTTT. It codes for CASKGQLNTGELFF.

The chain couples TRBV6-5 to TRBJ2-7; perhaps TRBD2 as D (7 bases). Germline V gene lookup returns CDR1 MNHEY and CDR2 SVGAGI. There are 14 residues in the CDR3. V gave up 4 bases and J gave up 3 bases, with 13 bases separating them. The CDR3 here is CASSWGGGIYEQYF. In DNA, the CDR3 is TGTGCCAGCAGTTGGGGGGGCGGAATCTACGAGCAGTACTTC.

This CDR3 is CASTGWNTEAFF. The CDR3 DNA is TGTGCCAGCACTGGGTGGAACACTGAAGCTTTCTTT. The chain has TRBV6-1 and TRBJ1-1; D is unclear. The ends were cut back, 7 bases at V and 1 base at J, with 7 bases in the middle. This CDR3 contains 12 residues. Per the germline V gene, CDR1 is MNHNS and CDR2 is SASEGT.

The rearrangement uses TRBV7-6 and TRBJ2-5, with D maybe TRBD2 (6 bases). V was pared by 5 bases and J by 5 bases, with 12 bases between. CDR1 and CDR2 from the germline V gene are SGHVS and FNYEAQ. The CDR3 spans 13 residues. CDR3 bases: TGTGCCAGCAGCCTGGGGGGTTGGGAGACCCAGTACTTC. Translating it yields CASSLGGWETQYF.

The J gene is TRBJ2-3, the V gene TRBV18, with 11 bases lining up with TRBD1. The CDR3 runs to 17 residues. V shed 0 bases, J shed 3 bases, and the junction held 5 bases outside the gene matches. Germline V lookup: CDR1 KGHSH, CDR2 LQKENI. The CDR3 region is CASSPPGQGAHTDTQYF. The DNA of the CDR3 is TGTGCCAGCTCACCACCAGGACAGGGGGCGCATACAGATACGCAGTATTTT.

The rearrangement joins TRBV28 to TRBJ1-2; D is unresolved. V lost 1 base to trimming and J lost 4 bases, with 10 bases between them. CDR3 length: 14 residues. Germline V lookup: CDR1 MDHEN, CDR2 SYDVKM. The CDR3 here is CASSLSPGIYGYTF. In nucleotides, the CDR3 is TGTGCCAGCAGTTTATCTCCGGGTATCTATGGCTACACCTTC.

The rearrangement joins TRBV2 to TRBJ1-2; D possibly corresponds to TRBD1 (5 bases). The germline V gene encodes CDR1 SNHLY and CDR2 FYNNEI. Deletions cut 1 base from V and 2 bases from J, with 11 bases between. The CDR3 consists of 15 residues. The CDR3 DNA is TGTGCCAGCAGTGAAGGAAAAGGGACCAACTATGGCTACACCTTC. It specifies CASSEGKGTNYGYTF.

The chain recombines TRBV10-2 with TRBJ2-2; 11 bases agree with TRBD2. The CDR3 length is 20 residues. Per the germline V gene, CDR1 is WSHSY and CDR2 is SAAADI. V trimming: 0 bases; J trimming: 0 bases; junction bases outside the gene matches: 9. The CDR3 reads CASSESRGLAGGSNTGELFF. The CDR3 DNA follows: TGCGCCAGCAGTGAGTCCAGGGGGCTAGCGGGAGGCTCGAACACCGGGGAGCTGTTTTTT.

The V gene is TRBV9, the J gene TRBJ1-1, with 7 bases lining up with TRBD1. This CDR3 contains 15 residues. The V gene end was trimmed by 4 bases and the J gene end by 3 bases; junction bases not matched to a gene: 9. The germline CDR1 and CDR2 sequences are SGDLS and YYNGEE. CDR3: CASSPKTGWDTEAFF. The CDR3 nucleotides read TGTGCCAGCAGCCCTAAGACAGGGTGGGACACTGAAGCTTTCTTT.

This clone was found once. The chain joins TRBV19 to TRBJ2-5; D possibly corresponds to TRBD1 (5 bases). Deletions cut 5 bases from V and 5 bases from J, with 21 bases between. In germline, CDR1 is LNHDA, CDR2 SQIVND (reference sequence). The CDR3 loop spans 16 amino acids. The CDR3 DNA follows: TGTGCCAGTAGTCTTGCTTCTGCGTTCAAGGGGGAGACCCAGTACTTC. Residues: CASSLASAFKGETQYF.

V and J are TRBV7-3 and TRBJ2-4; TRBD2 might be the D (6 bases). CDR1 SGHTA and CDR2 FQGTGA come from the germline V gene. This CDR3 has 19 amino acids. Trimming took off 7 bases at V and 0 bases at J, with 25 bases between the two ends. CDR3 loop: CASTKFILATGLAKNIQYF. The CDR3 DNA reads TGTGCCAGCACAAAATTTATCCTAGCGACTGGATTAGCCAAAAACATTCAGTACTTC.

The CDR3, as DNA: TGTGCCAGCAGCCTCGATTCCTTTTATGGCTACACCTTC. This sequence encodes CASSLDSFYGYTF. The chain is built from TRBV6-5 and TRBJ1-2; D not resolved. Trimming removed 6 bases at V and 5 bases at J, with 13 bases between. CDR3 size: 13 residues. CDR1 MNHEY and CDR2 SVGAGI come from the germline V gene.

CDR3: CASSSGEFPNQPQHF. The CDR3 DNA is TGTGCCAGCAGCTCCGGGGAGTTCCCCAATCAGCCCCAGCATTTT. The V call is TRBV5-6, the J call TRBJ1-5; D unclear. CDR3 size: 15 residues. Germline V lookup: CDR1 SGHDT, CDR2 YYEEEE. The V end was cut by 3 bases, the J end by 3 bases, with 13 bases between.

This chain links TRBV4-1 with TRBJ2-4; 7 bases agree with TRBD2. V dropped 1 base and J dropped 1; count of bases not matched to a gene: 10. Germline lookup yields CDR1 MGHRA and CDR2 YSYEKL. CDR3 length equals 18 residues. DNA of the CDR3: TGCGCCAGCAGCCAAGGATCACAGAGCGGGACGGCCAAAAACATTCAGTACTTC. Its translation: CASSQGSQSGTAKNIQYF.

This sequence joins TRBV6-5 and TRBJ1-1, with D tentatively TRBD1 (6 bases). The V gene lost 5 bases and the J gene lost 4 bases, with 11 bases spanning the gap. The CDR3 length is 13 residues. CDR1 and CDR2 (germline): MNHEY, SVGAGI. This CDR3 is CASSPTGFTEAFF. In DNA form, the CDR3 reads TGTGCCAGCAGTCCAACAGGGTTCACTGAAGCTTTCTTT.

This CDR3 is CASRGGSGIGELFF. As DNA, the CDR3 is TGTGCCAGCAGAGGGGGCAGTGGTATCGGGGAGCTGTTTTTT. This chain uses TRBV25-1 with TRBJ2-2, with TRBD1 matching over 7 bases. Germline CDR1 MGHDK, CDR2 SYGVNS. CDR3 size: 14 residues. The ends lost 6 bases at V and 7 bases at J; junction bases unmatched: 8.

The chain employs TRBV2 and TRBJ2-2, with unresolved D. Germline V gene data show CDR1 as SNHLY and CDR2 as FYNNEI. There are 15 residues in the CDR3. Trimming pared 4 bases from V and 2 bases from J, leaving 11 bases between. As DNA, the CDR3 is TGTGCCAGCAGTGTTGGTTTCGCCAACACCGGGGAGCTGTTTTTT. It is translated as CASSVGFANTGELFF.

This sequence joins TRBV5-6 and TRBJ2-3, with D possibly being TRBD2 (5 bases). Trimming took off 4 bases at V and 2 bases at J, with 14 bases between the two ends. The germline gives CDR1 SGHDT, CDR2 YYEEEE. The CDR3 extends over 15 amino acids. In DNA form, the CDR3 reads TGTGCCAGCAGCCCCGCTTCCGGGAACACAGATACGCAGTATTTT. This gives the protein CASSPASGNTDTQYF.